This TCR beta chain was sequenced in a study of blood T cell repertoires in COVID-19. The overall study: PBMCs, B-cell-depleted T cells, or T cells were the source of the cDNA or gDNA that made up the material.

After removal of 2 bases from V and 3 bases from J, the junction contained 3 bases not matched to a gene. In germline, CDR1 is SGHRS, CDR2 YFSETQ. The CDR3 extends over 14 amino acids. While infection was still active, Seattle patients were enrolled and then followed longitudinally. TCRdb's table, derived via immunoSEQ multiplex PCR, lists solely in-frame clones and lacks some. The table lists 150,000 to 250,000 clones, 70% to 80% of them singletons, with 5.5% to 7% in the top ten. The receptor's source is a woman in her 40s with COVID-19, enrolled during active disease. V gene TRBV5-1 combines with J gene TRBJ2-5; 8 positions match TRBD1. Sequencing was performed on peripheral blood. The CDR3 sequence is CASSFATGEETQYF. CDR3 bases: TGCGCCAGCAGCTTTGCGACAGGGGAAGAGACCCAGTACTTC.